A selection of T cell receptor beta chains follows, all from one sample in a study of CD8 T cells in Susac syndrome. One entry per CDR3 protein results from TCRdb running MiXCR on the immunoSEQ multiplex PCR reads. The repertoire holds about 210,000 distinct CDR3 sequences, 95% seen once, with 0.08% to 0.095% in the top ten. Sequencing input: CD4+ T cells from PBMCs. The receptors shown here come from a human donor with multiple sclerosis. Each CDR3 is given with its conserved first and last residue. Each record gives: J gene, D gene, V gene, clone size, CDR3 DNA, CDR3 protein. The D gene is left open where the match is weak. Some rows mark clone size as missing; the rest say once, few, many or name a class of expanded clone.

j_gene: TRBJ1-6; d_gene: .; v_gene: TRBV12-3/TRBV12-4; abundance: .; CDR3nt: TGTGCCAGCAGTTTGTCCTATAATTCACCCCTCCACTTT; CDR3aa: CASSLSYNSPLHF
j_gene: TRBJ2-7; d_gene: TRBD2; v_gene: TRBV7-9; abundance: .; CDR3nt: TGTGCCAGCAGCCTCAGCGGGAGGTCCGACGAGCAGTACTTC; CDR3aa: CASSLSGRSDEQYF
j_gene: TRBJ2-3; d_gene: TRBD2; v_gene: TRBV20-1; abundance: .; CDR3nt: TGCAGTGCTAGACGACCTCCGGGACTAGCGGGTTTGACAGATACGCAGTATTTT; CDR3aa: CSARRPPGLAGLTDTQYF
j_gene: TRBJ2-7; d_gene: .; v_gene: TRBV30; abundance: .; CDR3nt: TGTGCCTGGAACCCCGGGAGCTCCTACGAGCAGTACTTC; CDR3aa: CAWNPGSSYEQYF
j_gene: TRBJ1-1; d_gene: .; v_gene: TRBV20-1; abundance: .; CDR3nt: TGCAGTGCTCCCGGACAGTCATACACTGAAGCTTTCTTT; CDR3aa: CSAPGQSYTEAFF
j_gene: TRBJ2-7; d_gene: .; v_gene: TRBV4-1; abundance: .; CDR3nt: TGCGCCAGCAGCCAAGGACCAGCAGCCTACGAGCAGTACTTC; CDR3aa: CASSQGPAAYEQYF
j_gene: TRBJ2-5; d_gene: TRBD1; v_gene: TRBV5-1; abundance: .; CDR3nt: TGCGCCAGCAGCTCGGACAGGGAGAGTTTCCAGTACTTC; CDR3aa: CASSSDRESFQYF
j_gene: TRBJ1-1; d_gene: .; v_gene: TRBV14; abundance: once; CDR3nt: TGTGCCAGCAGCCAGGGAAGGGGAACTGAAGCTTTCTTT; CDR3aa: CASSQGRGTEAFF
j_gene: TRBJ2-5; d_gene: .; v_gene: TRBV15; abundance: .; CDR3nt: TGTGCCACCAGCAGAGATGGTCTAGAATGGGGAGAGACCCAGTACTTC; CDR3aa: CATSRDGLEWGETQYF
j_gene: TRBJ1-5; d_gene: .; v_gene: TRBV10-3; abundance: .; CDR3nt: TGTGCCATCAGTGAGCAGGTAGGGGGACAGCCCCAGCATTTT; CDR3aa: CAISEQVGGQPQHF
j_gene: TRBJ1-4; d_gene: .; v_gene: TRBV20-1; abundance: .; CDR3nt: TGCAGTGCGAGCCCCCAGATTAATGAAAAACTGTTTTTT; CDR3aa: CSASPQINEKLFF
j_gene: TRBJ2-1; d_gene: TRBD2; v_gene: TRBV18; abundance: .; CDR3nt: TGTGCCACTTCGACTAGCGCCAGCAATGAGCAGTTCTTC; CDR3aa: CATSTSASNEQFF
j_gene: TRBJ1-5; d_gene: .; v_gene: TRBV21-1; abundance: .; CDR3nt: TGTGCCAGCAGCAACGGACGGGACAGGGATCGTCAGCCCCAGCATTTT; CDR3aa: CASSNGRDRDRQPQHF
j_gene: TRBJ2-1; d_gene: .; v_gene: TRBV5-1; abundance: once; CDR3nt: TGCGCCAGCAGCTTGGGGGACACGCATCTCAATGAGCAGTTCTTC; CDR3aa: CASSLGDTHLNEQFF
j_gene: TRBJ1-5; d_gene: .; v_gene: TRBV2; abundance: .; CDR3nt: TGTGCCAGCAGTAGCGGTCAGCCCCAGCATTTT; CDR3aa: CASSSGQPQHF
j_gene: TRBJ2-3; d_gene: .; v_gene: TRBV10-2; abundance: .; CDR3nt: TGCGCCAGCGCCGTTAGCGCGGGCACAGATACGCAGTATTTT; CDR3aa: CASAVSAGTDTQYF
j_gene: TRBJ2-7; d_gene: TRBD2; v_gene: TRBV9; abundance: .; CDR3nt: TGTGCCAGCAGCGTTGGAAGCGGGAGGGCGGGGGAGCAGTACTTC; CDR3aa: CASSVGSGRAGEQYF
j_gene: TRBJ1-1; d_gene: .; v_gene: TRBV12-3/TRBV12-4; abundance: .; CDR3nt: TGTGCCAGCAGTTTAGAAGTCGCGAACACTGAAGCTTTCTTT; CDR3aa: CASSLEVANTEAFF
j_gene: TRBJ2-7; d_gene: .; v_gene: TRBV29-1; abundance: .; CDR3nt: TGCAGCGTTGCGGCCCCCCAGCAGTCTTCCTACGAGCAGTACTTC; CDR3aa: CSVAAPQQSSYEQYF
j_gene: TRBJ2-1; d_gene: TRBD2; v_gene: TRBV2; abundance: .; CDR3nt: TGTGCCAGCAGGCGCTCGACTAGCGTTTCTTTCGATGAGCAGTTCTTC; CDR3aa: CASRRSTSVSFDEQFF
j_gene: TRBJ2-1; d_gene: .; v_gene: TRBV4-1; abundance: .; CDR3nt: TGCGCCAGCAGCCAAGAGTCTCGACAGACACGGTTCTTC; CDR3aa: CASSQESRQTRFF
j_gene: TRBJ2-1; d_gene: TRBD2; v_gene: TRBV20-1; abundance: .; CDR3nt: TGCAGTGCTAGAGATTCGAGGAGACTAGCGGGAACAAATGAGCAGTTCTTC; CDR3aa: CSARDSRRLAGTNEQFF
j_gene: TRBJ2-7; d_gene: .; v_gene: TRBV5-7; abundance: .; CDR3nt: TGTGGATGGGTTGGGGAGCAGTACTTC; CDR3aa: CGWVGEQYF
j_gene: TRBJ2-5; d_gene: TRBD2; v_gene: TRBV3-1; abundance: .; CDR3nt: TGTGCCAGCAGCCAACTGACTAGCGGGAGTGAGACCCAGTACTTC; CDR3aa: CASSQLTSGSETQYF
j_gene: TRBJ2-5; d_gene: TRBD2; v_gene: TRBV29-1; abundance: .; CDR3nt: TGCAGCGTTGCTAGCGGACAAGAGACCCAGTACTTC; CDR3aa: CSVASGQETQYF
j_gene: TRBJ2-7; d_gene: .; v_gene: TRBV14; abundance: .; CDR3nt: TGTGCCAGCAGCCAAGTGACGGGACAAGAGCAGTACTTC; CDR3aa: CASSQVTGQEQYF
j_gene: TRBJ2-7; d_gene: .; v_gene: TRBV20-1; abundance: .; CDR3nt: TGCAGTGCTAGACTAGTGAACTCCTACGAGCAGTACTTC; CDR3aa: CSARLVNSYEQYF
j_gene: TRBJ2-1; d_gene: TRBD2; v_gene: TRBV28; abundance: .; CDR3nt: TGTGCCAGCAGTTCCTCGGCGGGAGGTCTGGTCAATGAGCAGTTCTTC; CDR3aa: CASSSSAGGLVNEQFF
j_gene: TRBJ2-7; d_gene: TRBD1; v_gene: TRBV2; abundance: once; CDR3nt: TGTGCCAGCGGGGGGCACAGGGGGTCCTACGAGCAGTACTTC; CDR3aa: CASGGHRGSYEQYF
j_gene: TRBJ2-7; d_gene: TRBD1; v_gene: TRBV4-1; abundance: .; CDR3nt: TGCGCCAGCAGCCAAGGGGGACAGGGAGGAAGGTCCGAGCAGTACTTC; CDR3aa: CASSQGGQGGRSEQYF
j_gene: TRBJ1-1; d_gene: .; v_gene: TRBV20-1; abundance: .; CDR3nt: TGCAGTGCTATCGAGCGGGACCGCTGGAACACTGAAGCTTTCTTT; CDR3aa: CSAIERDRWNTEAFF
j_gene: TRBJ1-1; d_gene: .; v_gene: TRBV30; abundance: .; CDR3nt: TGTGCCTGGAGTGTCCTCGACACTGAAGCTTTCTTT; CDR3aa: CAWSVLDTEAFF